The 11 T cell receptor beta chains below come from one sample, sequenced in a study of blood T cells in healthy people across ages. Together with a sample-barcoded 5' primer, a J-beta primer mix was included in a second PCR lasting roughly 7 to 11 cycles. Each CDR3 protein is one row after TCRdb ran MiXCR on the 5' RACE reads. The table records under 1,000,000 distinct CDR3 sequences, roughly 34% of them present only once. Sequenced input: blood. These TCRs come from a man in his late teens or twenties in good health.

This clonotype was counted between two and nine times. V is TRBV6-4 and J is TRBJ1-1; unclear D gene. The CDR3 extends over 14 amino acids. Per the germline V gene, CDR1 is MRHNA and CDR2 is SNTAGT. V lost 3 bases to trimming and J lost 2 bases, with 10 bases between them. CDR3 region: CASSETELNTEAFF. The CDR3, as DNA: TGTGCCAGCAGTGAAACAGAATTAAACACTGAAGCTTTCTTT.

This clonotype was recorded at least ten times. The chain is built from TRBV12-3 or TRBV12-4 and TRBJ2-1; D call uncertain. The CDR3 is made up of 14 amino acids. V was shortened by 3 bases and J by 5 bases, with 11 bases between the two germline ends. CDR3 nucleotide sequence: TGTGCCAGCAGTTTCCCCCTCGCGGACAATGAGCAGTTCTTC. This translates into CASSFPLADNEQFF.

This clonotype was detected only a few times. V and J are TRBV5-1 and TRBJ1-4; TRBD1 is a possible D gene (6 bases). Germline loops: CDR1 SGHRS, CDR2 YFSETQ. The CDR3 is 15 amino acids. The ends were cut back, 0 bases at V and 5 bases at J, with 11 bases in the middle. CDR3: CASSLVGQINEKLFF. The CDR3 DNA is TGCGCCAGCAGCTTGGTTGGACAGATAAATGAAAAACTGTTTTTT.

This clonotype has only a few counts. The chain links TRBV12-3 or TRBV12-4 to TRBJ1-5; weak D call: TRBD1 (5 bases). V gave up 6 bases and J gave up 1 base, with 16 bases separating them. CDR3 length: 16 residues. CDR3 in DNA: TGTGCCAGCAGCGGGGGTCGGGGCTCCAGCAATCAGCCCCAGCATTTT. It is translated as CASSGGRGSSNQPQHF.

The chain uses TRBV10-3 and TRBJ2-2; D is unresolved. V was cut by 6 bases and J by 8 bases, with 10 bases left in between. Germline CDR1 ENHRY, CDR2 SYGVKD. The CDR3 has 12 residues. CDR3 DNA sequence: TGTGCCATCAGAGCACCAGAGGGGGAGCTGTTTTTT. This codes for CAIRAPEGELFF.

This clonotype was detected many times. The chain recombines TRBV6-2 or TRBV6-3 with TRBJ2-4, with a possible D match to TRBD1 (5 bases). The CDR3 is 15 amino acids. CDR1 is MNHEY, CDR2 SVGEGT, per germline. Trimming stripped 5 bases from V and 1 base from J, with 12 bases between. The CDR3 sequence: CASSAPGLAKNIQYF. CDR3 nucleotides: TGTGCCAGCAGTGCACCAGGGTTGGCCAAAAACATTCAGTACTTC.

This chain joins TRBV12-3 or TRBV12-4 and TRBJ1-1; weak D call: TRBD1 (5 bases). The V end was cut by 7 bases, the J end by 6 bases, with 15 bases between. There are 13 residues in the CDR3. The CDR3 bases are TGTGCCAGCAAGGTGGGGGTGAGGCCTGAAGCTTTCTTT. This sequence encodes CASKVGVRPEAFF.

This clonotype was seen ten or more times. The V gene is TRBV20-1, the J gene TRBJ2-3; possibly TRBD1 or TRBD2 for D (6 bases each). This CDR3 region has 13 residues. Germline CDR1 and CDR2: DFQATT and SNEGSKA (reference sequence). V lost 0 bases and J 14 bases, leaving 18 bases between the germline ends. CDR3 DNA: TGCAGTGCTAGAGATAGTTCCGGGGGCTTTCCGTATTTT. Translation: CSARDSSGGFPYF.

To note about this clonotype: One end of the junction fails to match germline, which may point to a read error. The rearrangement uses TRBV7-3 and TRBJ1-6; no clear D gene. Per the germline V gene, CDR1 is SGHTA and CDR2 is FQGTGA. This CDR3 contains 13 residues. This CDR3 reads CASSLTGYSPLHF. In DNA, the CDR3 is TGTGCCAGCAGCCTAACTGGGTATTCACCCCTCCACTTT.

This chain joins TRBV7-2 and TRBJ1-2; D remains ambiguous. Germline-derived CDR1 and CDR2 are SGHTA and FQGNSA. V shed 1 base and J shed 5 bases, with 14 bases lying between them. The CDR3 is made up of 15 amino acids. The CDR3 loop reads CASSLETRNPYGYTF. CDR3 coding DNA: TGTGCCAGCAGCTTAGAGACCCGGAATCCATATGGCTACACCTTC.

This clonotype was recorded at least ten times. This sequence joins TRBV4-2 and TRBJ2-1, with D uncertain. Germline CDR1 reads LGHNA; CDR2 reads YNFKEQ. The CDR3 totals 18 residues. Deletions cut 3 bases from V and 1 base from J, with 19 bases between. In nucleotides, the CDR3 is TGTGCCAGCAGCCACGGAAATCCGGGTGTCGGGTCCTACAATGAGCAGTTCTTC. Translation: CASSHGNPGVGSYNEQFF.